This T cell receptor beta chain was captured in a study of blood T cell repertoires in COVID-19. Study-level background: COVID-19 samples from acute and convalescent phases originated in the United States, Italy and Spain. PBMCs, B-cell-depleted T cells, or T cells provided the cDNA or gDNA that made up the material.

CDR1 and CDR2 (germline): LNHDA, SQIVND (reference sequence). The CDR3 spans 13 residues. The V end lost 7 bases, the J end lost 2 bases, and 10 bases lay between the germline ends. Original handling: It was from reference gene primer amplification that nucleated cell counts were estimated. The method was immunoSEQ multiplex PCR; TCRdb's version includes in-frame clones alone and lacks a portion of them. The D gene and trimming were derived from the DNA, and the V and J assignments and clone size from that table. The data contain 60,000 to 95,000 clones, 74% of them singletons. The sequencing input was peripheral blood. This rearrangement joins TRBV19 to TRBJ2-3, with D possibly TRBD2 on 5 matching bases. The receptor was derived from a human donor with acute or convalescent COVID-19. The donor label of this sample is uncertain. This CDR3 is CASNEGHTDTQYF. CDR3 sequence (DNA): TGTGCCAGTAATGAGGGCCACACAGATACGCAGTATTTT.